A selection of T cell receptor beta chains follows, all from one sample in a study of T cell changes during pregnancy in multiple sclerosis. Only in-frame clones appear in the TCRdb table, and some are missing; sequencing was by immunoSEQ multiplex PCR. The sample lists 41,000 or so clones, over 90% occurring once. This specimen was CD8+ T cells from peripheral blood mononuclear cells, taken in the third trimester of pregnancy. The receptor set was obtained from a female donor with multiple sclerosis, enrolled in a pregnancy study. Each CDR3 is given with its conserved first and last residue. Fields, in order: clone size, J gene, V gene, D gene, CDR3 protein, CDR3 DNA. A D gene is named only where the DNA matches it firmly. Rows give clone size only sometimes, using once, few, many, or a class for an expanded clone.

>-|TRBJ2-7|TRBV29-1|-
CSAWETYEQYF
TGCAGCGCCTGGGAGACCTACGAGCAGTACTTC
>medium-sized|TRBJ2-3|TRBV6-4|TRBD2
CASSDSSGGAVDTQYF
TGTGCCAGCAGTGACTCGAGCGGGGGGGCCGTAGATACGCAGTATTTT
>-|TRBJ2-1|TRBV4-3|TRBD1
CASSQDSDRGLNEQFF
TGCGCCAGCAGCCAAGATTCGGACAGGGGGTTAAATGAGCAGTTCTTC
>-|TRBJ2-1|TRBV9|TRBD2
CASSVSLAGDEQFF
TGTGCCAGCAGCGTATCTCTAGCGGGAGATGAGCAGTTCTTC
>-|TRBJ1-4|TRBV2|-
CASRDSTEKLFF
TGTGCCAGCAGGGACTCCACTGAAAAACTGTTTTTT
>-|TRBJ1-2|TRBV4-1|TRBD1
CASSQEPGQNYGYTF
TGCGCCAGCAGCCAAGAACCGGGACAGAACTATGGCTACACCTTC
>-|TRBJ1-4|TRBV5-1|-
CASSSTGEKLFF
TGCGCCAGCAGCAGCACAGGTGAAAAACTGTTTTTT
>-|TRBJ2-1|TRBV27|TRBD2
CASSLSKGVLREVQFF
TGTGCCAGCAGTTTATCTAAGGGGGTGCTGCGGGAGGTCCAGTTCTTC
>-|TRBJ2-2|TRBV25-1|-
CASSGSGDTGELFF
TGTGCCAGCAGTGGATCAGGGGACACCGGGGAGCTGTTTTTT
>-|TRBJ1-2|TRBV18|-
CASSPEGNYGYTF
TGTGCCAGCTCACCGGAGGGAAACTATGGCTACACCTTC
>-|TRBJ1-1|TRBV11-2|-
CASSLSGGTEAFF
TGTGCCAGCAGCTTATCCGGGGGCACTGAAGCTTTCTTT
>-|TRBJ1-5|TRBV11-2|-
CASSLYQGPNQPQHF
TGTGCCAGCAGCTTATACCAGGGGCCAAATCAGCCCCAGCATTTT
>-|TRBJ1-6|TRBV6-5|-
CASSPRQNSPLHF
TGTGCCAGCAGTCCACGACAGAATTCACCCCTCCACTTT
>-|TRBJ2-5|TRBV7-9|TRBD2
CASSWGGTSETQYF
TGTGCCAGCAGCTGGGGGGGGACCTCGGAGACCCAGTACTTC
>-|TRBJ2-2|TRBV4-1|-
CASSPLDVGELFF
TGCGCCAGCAGCCCCCTAGATGTCGGGGAGCTGTTTTTT
>-|TRBJ2-7|TRBV5-1|TRBD2
CASVPGTSGIYEQYF
TGCGCCAGCGTACCTGGGACTAGCGGGATCTACGAGCAGTACTTC
>-|TRBJ1-1|TRBV2|TRBD1
CASRSGTEWTEAFF
TGTGCCAGCAGATCCGGGACAGAGTGGACTGAAGCTTTCTTT
>-|TRBJ2-5|TRBV28|-
CASSLTPRQQETQYF
TGTGCCAGCAGTCTCACCCCGAGACAGCAAGAGACCCAGTACTTC
>-|TRBJ2-1|TRBV7-9|TRBD2
CASTGSGGTYNEQFF
TGTGCCAGCACCGGTAGCGGGGGGACCTACAATGAGCAGTTCTTC
>-|TRBJ2-7|TRBV27|-
CASSGDSTYEQYF
TGTGCCAGCAGTGGAGACAGTACCTACGAGCAGTACTTC
>once|TRBJ2-7|TRBV6-5|-
CASSSLEVYEQYF
TGTGCCAGCAGTTCCCTTGAGGTCTACGAGCAGTACTTC
>-|TRBJ2-1|TRBV5-6|-
CASRLGGDEQFF
TGTGCCAGCAGGTTAGGGGGGGATGAGCAGTTCTTC
>-|TRBJ1-6|TRBV7-6|TRBD1
CASSLRGTGNNSPLHF
TGTGCCAGCAGCTTAAGGGGGACAGGGAATAATTCACCCCTCCACTTT
>-|TRBJ2-7|TRBV4-3|-
CASSQGRSGGYEQYF
TGCGCCAGCAGCCAAGGTCGGTCCGGGGGCTACGAGCAGTACTTC
>-|TRBJ2-1|TRBV13|-
CASGGSGGNNEQFF
TGTGCCAGCGGGGGGAGTGGGGGGAACAATGAGCAGTTCTTC
>-|TRBJ1-5|TRBV19|-
CASSTDAGSQPQHF
TGTGCCAGTAGTACCGACGCGGGGTCTCAGCCCCAGCATTTT
>-|TRBJ2-1|TRBV27|-
CASSYGEVNEQFF
TGTGCCAGCAGTTATGGGGAGGTCAATGAGCAGTTCTTC
>-|TRBJ2-1|TRBV7-9|TRBD1
CASSPTGTGRYNEQFF
TGTGCCAGCAGCCCAACCGGGACAGGGAGATACAATGAGCAGTTCTTC
>-|TRBJ2-5|TRBV2|-
CASSEFGRVEETQYF
TGTGCCAGCAGTGAATTTGGCAGGGTCGAAGAGACCCAGTACTTC
>-|TRBJ2-2|TRBV13|TRBD1
CASSTATDRVVTGELFF
TGTGCCAGCAGCACCGCCACGGACAGGGTCGTTACCGGGGAGCTGTTTTTT
>many|TRBJ2-2|TRBV6-4|-
CASSEAATNTGELFF
TGTGCCAGCAGCGAAGCTGCGACGAACACCGGGGAGCTGTTTTTT
>-|TRBJ1-2|TRBV7-9|-
CASSRVGEALRGYTF
TGTGCCAGCAGCCGAGTCGGGGAGGCCCTGCGGGGCTACACCTTC
>-|TRBJ2-7|TRBV27|TRBD1
CASRGDRAYEQYF
TGTGCCAGCAGGGGGGACAGGGCCTACGAGCAGTACTTC
>-|TRBJ1-4|TRBV7-8|TRBD1
CASSLEGGTANEKLFF
TGTGCCAGCAGCTTAGAAGGGGGCACGGCTAATGAAAAACTGTTTTTT
>-|TRBJ2-1|TRBV2|TRBD1
CASKKTTGIIYNEQFF
TGTGCCAGCAAGAAAACGACAGGGATCATATACAATGAGCAGTTCTTC
>-|TRBJ1-4|TRBV7-3|-
CASSLTGGGEKLFF
TGTGCCAGCAGCTTAACGGGGGGAGGGGAAAAACTGTTTTTT
>-|TRBJ2-3|TRBV2|-
CASNRVVDTQYF
TGTGCCAGCAACAGGGTTGTGGATACGCAGTATTTT
>-|TRBJ2-7|TRBV2|-
CASNRGVDEQYF
TGTGCCAGCAATCGGGGAGTCGACGAGCAGTACTTC
>-|TRBJ2-7|TRBV6-1|-
CASSVGQTEAYF
TGTGCCAGCAGTGTCGGACAGACTGAAGCGTACTTC
>-|TRBJ2-7|TRBV5-6|-
CASSHRLVGHHEQYF
TGTGCCAGCAGCCACCGACTAGTCGGCCACCACGAGCAGTACTTC
>-|TRBJ2-1|TRBV7-6|TRBD2
CASSLVSGRGYNEQFF
TGTGCCAGCAGCTTAGTAAGCGGGAGAGGATATAATGAGCAGTTCTTC
>-|TRBJ1-4|TRBV27|-
CASSLGRDREKLFF
TGTGCCAGCAGTTTAGGGAGAGATCGGGAAAAACTGTTTTTT
>-|TRBJ2-5|TRBV9|-
CASSVAGAIQETQYF
TGTGCCAGCAGCGTAGCGGGAGCCATCCAAGAGACCCAGTACTTC
>-|TRBJ2-6|TRBV4-2|-
CASSQAADYSGANVLTF
TGTGCCAGCAGCCAAGCGGCAGACTACTCTGGGGCCAACGTCCTGACTTTC
>-|TRBJ2-7|TRBV19|-
CASSMRGSSEQYF
TGTGCCAGTAGTATGCGGGGATCTAGCGAGCAGTACTTC
>-|TRBJ1-5|TRBV30|TRBD1
CAWETGGRGQPQHF
TGTGCCTGGGAAACAGGGGGCAGGGGGCAGCCCCAGCATTTT
>few|TRBJ1-1|TRBV6-1|-
CASSEEGLMNTEAFF
TGTGCCAGCAGTGAAGAGGGGCTTATGAACACTGAAGCTTTCTTT
>-|TRBJ1-1|TRBV25-1|-
CASSEDGQANTEAFF
TGTGCCAGCAGTGAAGATGGCCAGGCGAACACTGAAGCTTTCTTT
>-|TRBJ2-5|TRBV7-6|TRBD2
CASSSDRLALQETQYF
TGTGCCAGCAGCTCCGACAGACTAGCTTTACAAGAGACCCAGTACTTC
>few|TRBJ1-6|TRBV5-4|-
CASSTGNSPLHF
TGTGCCAGCAGTACAGGGAATTCACCCCTCCACTTT
>-|TRBJ2-7|TRBV5-4|TRBD2
CASSFVAGGESLYEQYF
TGTGCCAGCAGCTTTGTAGCGGGAGGGGAATCACTTTACGAGCAGTACTTC
>-|TRBJ2-1|TRBV30|TRBD1
CAWKGQGNEQFF
TGTGCCTGGAAGGGACAGGGCAATGAGCAGTTCTTC
>-|TRBJ2-1|TRBV4-2|TRBD2
CASSQSSGGNEQFF
TGTGCCAGCAGCCAGAGTAGCGGGGGCAATGAGCAGTTCTTC
>-|TRBJ2-7|TRBV29-1|TRBD2
CSVEVGSGRTYEQYF
TGCAGCGTTGAAGTTGGAAGCGGGAGAACCTACGAGCAGTACTTC